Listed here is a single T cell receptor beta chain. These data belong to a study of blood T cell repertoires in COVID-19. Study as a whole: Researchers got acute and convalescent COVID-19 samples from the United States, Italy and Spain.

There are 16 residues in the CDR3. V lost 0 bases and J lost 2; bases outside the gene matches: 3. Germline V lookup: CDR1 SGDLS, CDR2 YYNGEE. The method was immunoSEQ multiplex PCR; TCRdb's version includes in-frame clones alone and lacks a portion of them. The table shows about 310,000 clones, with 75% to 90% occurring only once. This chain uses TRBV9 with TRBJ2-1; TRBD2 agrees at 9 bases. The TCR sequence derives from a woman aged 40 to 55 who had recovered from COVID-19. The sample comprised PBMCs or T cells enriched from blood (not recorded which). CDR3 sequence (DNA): TGTGCCAGCAGCGTAGTTCCTAGCGGGACCTACAATGAGCAGTTCTTC. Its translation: CASSVVPSGTYNEQFF.